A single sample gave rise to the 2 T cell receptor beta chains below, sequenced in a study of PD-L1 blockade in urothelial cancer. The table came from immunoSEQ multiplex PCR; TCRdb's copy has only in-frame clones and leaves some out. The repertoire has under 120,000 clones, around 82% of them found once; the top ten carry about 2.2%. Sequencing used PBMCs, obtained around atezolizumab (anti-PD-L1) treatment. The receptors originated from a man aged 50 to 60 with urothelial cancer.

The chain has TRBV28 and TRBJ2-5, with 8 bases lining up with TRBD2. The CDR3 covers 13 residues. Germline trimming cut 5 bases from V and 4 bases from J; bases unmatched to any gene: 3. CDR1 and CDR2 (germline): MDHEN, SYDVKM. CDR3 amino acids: CASSPGGLETQYF. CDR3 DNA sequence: TGTGCCAGCAGTCCGGGAGGGTTAGAGACCCAGTACTTC. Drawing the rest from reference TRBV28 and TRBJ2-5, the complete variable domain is DVKVTQSSRYLVKRTGEKVFLECVQDMDHENMFWYRQDPGLGLRLIYFSYDVKMKEKGDIPEGYSVSREKKERFSLILESASTNQTSMYLCASSPGGLETQYFGPGTRLLVL.

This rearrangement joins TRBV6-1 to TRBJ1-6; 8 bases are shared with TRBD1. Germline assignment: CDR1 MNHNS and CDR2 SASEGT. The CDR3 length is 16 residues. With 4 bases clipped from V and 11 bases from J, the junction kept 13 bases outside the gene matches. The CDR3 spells CASSATKTGAGAPLHF. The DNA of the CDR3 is TGTGCCAGCAGTGCGACGAAGACAGGGGCCGGGGCACCCCTCCACTTT.